Listed below are T cell receptor beta chains from one sample, sequenced in a study of shared clonotypes between healthy human individuals. Assay used: immunoSEQ multiplex PCR; TCRdb lists only in-frame clones, some missing. The top ten hold roughly 1.8% of the sample, which has around 2.1 million clones, about 93% seen once. Sequencing used naive CD8+ T cells from PBMCs. These receptors were taken from a man aged 18 to 29 in good health. Some clones in this sample may be carry-over from other donors' samples. Each CDR3 is given with its conserved first and last residue. A D gene is named only where the DNA matches it firmly. The size entry is marked missing in some rows and otherwise reads once, few, many or a size class.

TRBV7-9	TRBD1	TRBJ2-7	-	CASRQGGTYEQYF	TGTGCCTCCAGACAGGGGGGAACCTACGAGCAGTACTTC
TRBV27	-	TRBJ2-3	-	CASSLRQGVGWADTQYF	TGTGCCAGCAGTTTACGCCAGGGAGTAGGTTGGGCAGATACGCAGTATTTT
TRBV9	TRBD1	TRBJ1-3	-	CASSVDLGQGRNTIYF	TGTGCCAGCAGCGTAGATCTCGGACAGGGGCGAAACACCATATATTTT
TRBV13	-	TRBJ1-4	-	CASSLGPGQLIEKLFF	TGTGCCAGCAGCTTAGGCCCGGGACAACTGATTGAAAAACTGTTTTTT
TRBV7-2	-	TRBJ2-1	once	CASSPRDSEQFF	TGTGCCAGCAGCCCTAGGGATTCTGAGCAGTTCTTC
TRBV7-8	-	TRBJ2-7	-	CASSLTEVGYEQYF	TGTGCCAGCAGCTTAACTGAGGTGGGGTACGAGCAGTACTTC
TRBV5-1	TRBD1	TRBJ2-1	-	CASSRTGGNEQFF	TGCGCCAGCAGCCGGACAGGGGGTAATGAGCAGTTCTTC
TRBV6-5	TRBD1	TRBJ1-1	-	CASSEQGLEAFF	TGTGCCAGCAGTGAACAGGGGCTTGAAGCTTTCTTT
TRBV5-1	TRBD2	TRBJ2-1	-	CASSGQGTSAVHEQFF	TGCGCCAGCAGCGGTCAGGGGACTAGCGCTGTGCATGAGCAGTTCTTC
TRBV7-2	-	TRBJ1-1	-	CASSSIWGKENTEAFF	TGTGCCAGCAGCTCCATTTGGGGGAAAGAAAACACTGAAGCTTTCTTT
TRBV12-5	-	TRBJ2-2	-	CASTTDGNGGELFF	TGTGCTAGTACCACCGACGGAAATGGCGGGGAGCTGTTTTTT